Reported below is one T cell receptor (beta chain). Its antigen is not identified. This sample includes further DNA sequences coding for the same CDR3. The DNA input per sorted-subset replicate PCR was roughly 180 ng, corresponding to tens of thousands of T cell genomes. Original methodology: ImmunoSEQ output lacked quality scores and full-length reads, limiting matched filtering. Data came from immunoSEQ multiplex PCR; TCRdb stores just in-frame clones and leaves some out. The DNA was the basis for D and trimming; V, J and clone size are from that table. This table holds 330,000 or so clones, approximately 79% found once. The CDR3 is 13 residues long. CDR1 and CDR2 (germline): KGHSH, LQKENI. V lost 3 bases, J lost 5 bases, and 10 bases lay in between. Each of the donors was a healthy adult who was HIV-negative and had not had a recent acute infection or vaccination. This entry comes from a study of shared clonotypes between healthy human individuals.

Study-wide findings and caveats: Rarefaction gave evidence that sorted-subset sequencing remained incomplete despite large depth.

The sequenced material came from memory CD4+ T cells sorted from blood. Subset given: CD45RA-negative fraction. The gene calls are TRBV18 and TRBJ2-5, with D perhaps matching TRBD2 (5 bases). This clonotype was sampled from a man between 25 and 39 years old in good health. The CDR3 protein is CASSPAGRETQYF. The CDR3 DNA is TGTGCCAGCTCACCCGCGGGCCGGGAGACCCAGTACTTC.